The clone carrying this T cell receptor beta chain was counted between two and nine times. The identical CDR3 is also encoded by other nucleotide sequences in the sample. This entry comes from a study of Ad26.COV2.S vaccination and SARS-CoV-2 variants. Trimming removed 5 bases from V and 0 bases from J; junction bases left unmatched: 3. Per germline, CDR1 SGHTA and CDR2 FQGNSA. This CDR3 contains 15 residues. Treatment: some 19 received Ad26.COV2.S at low or high dose, single or two shots; five or six received placebo; per-sample allocation not given. Collection of samples fell on day 63 after the first vaccine or placebo injection. Method: immunoSEQ multiplex PCR; TCRdb's copy keeps in-frame clones and lacks some. The repertoire has approximately 280,000 clones, approximately 89% of them found once; the top ten carry about 3.1%.

The receptor was isolated from a person between 18 and 59 years old who received the Ad26.COV2.S COVID-19 vaccine or a placebo. V and J are TRBV7-2 and TRBJ2-1, with 8 positions matching TRBD2. Sequenced material: peripheral blood, taken in a trial of Ad26.COV2.S vaccine versus placebo. CDR3 residues: CASSLSGSSYNEQFF. For the CDR3, the DNA is TGTGCCAGCAGCCTGAGCGGGAGCTCCTACAATGAGCAGTTCTTC.